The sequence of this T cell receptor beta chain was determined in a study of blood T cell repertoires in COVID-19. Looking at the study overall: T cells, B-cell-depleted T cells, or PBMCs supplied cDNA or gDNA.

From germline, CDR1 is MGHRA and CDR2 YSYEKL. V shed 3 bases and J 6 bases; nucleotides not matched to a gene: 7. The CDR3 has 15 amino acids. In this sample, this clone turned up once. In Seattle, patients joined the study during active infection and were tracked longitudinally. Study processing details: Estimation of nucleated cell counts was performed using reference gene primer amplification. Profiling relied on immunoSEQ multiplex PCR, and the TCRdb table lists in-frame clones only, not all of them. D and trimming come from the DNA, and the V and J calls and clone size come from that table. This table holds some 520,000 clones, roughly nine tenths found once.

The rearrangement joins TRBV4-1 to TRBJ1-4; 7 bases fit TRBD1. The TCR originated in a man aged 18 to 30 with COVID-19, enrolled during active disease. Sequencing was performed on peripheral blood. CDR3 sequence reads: CASSQVAGQYEKLFF. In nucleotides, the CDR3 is TGCGCCAGCAGCCAGGTGGCGGGACAGTATGAAAAACTGTTTTTT.